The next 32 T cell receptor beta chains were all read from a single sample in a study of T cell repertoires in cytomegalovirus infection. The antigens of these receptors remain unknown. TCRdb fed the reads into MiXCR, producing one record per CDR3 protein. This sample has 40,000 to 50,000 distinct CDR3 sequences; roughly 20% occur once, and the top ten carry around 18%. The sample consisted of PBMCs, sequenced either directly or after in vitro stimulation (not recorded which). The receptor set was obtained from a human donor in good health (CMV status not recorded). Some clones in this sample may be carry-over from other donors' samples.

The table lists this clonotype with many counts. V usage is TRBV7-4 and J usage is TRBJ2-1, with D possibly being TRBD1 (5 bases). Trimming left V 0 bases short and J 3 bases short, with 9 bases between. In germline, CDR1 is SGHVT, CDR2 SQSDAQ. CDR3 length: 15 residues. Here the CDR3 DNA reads TGTGCCAGCAGCTTAGCGGCTAGGGGCTACAATGAGCAGTTCTTC. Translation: CASSLAARGYNEQFF.

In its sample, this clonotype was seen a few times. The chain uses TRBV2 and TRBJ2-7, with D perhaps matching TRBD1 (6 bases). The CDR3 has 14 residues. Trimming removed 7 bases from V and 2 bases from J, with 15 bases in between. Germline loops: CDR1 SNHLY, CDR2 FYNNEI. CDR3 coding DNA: TGTGCCAGCATACCCGACAGGATTGCCTACGAGCAGTACTTC. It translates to CASIPDRIAYEQYF. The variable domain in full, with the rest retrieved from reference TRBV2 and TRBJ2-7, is EPEVTQTPSHQVTQMGQEVILRCVPISNHLYFYWYRQILGQKVEFLVSFYNNEISEKSEIFDDQFSVERPDGSNFTLKIRSTKLEDSAMYFCASIPDRIAYEQYFGPGTRLTVT.

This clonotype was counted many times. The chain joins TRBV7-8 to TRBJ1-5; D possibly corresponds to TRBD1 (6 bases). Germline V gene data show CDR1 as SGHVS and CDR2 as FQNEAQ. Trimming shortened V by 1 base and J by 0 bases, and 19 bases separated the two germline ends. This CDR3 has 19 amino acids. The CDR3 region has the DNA TGTGCCAGCAGCTTAGACCAGTGGGGGCAGGCGTATAGCAATCAGCCCCAGCATTTT. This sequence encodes CASSLDQWGQAYSNQPQHF.

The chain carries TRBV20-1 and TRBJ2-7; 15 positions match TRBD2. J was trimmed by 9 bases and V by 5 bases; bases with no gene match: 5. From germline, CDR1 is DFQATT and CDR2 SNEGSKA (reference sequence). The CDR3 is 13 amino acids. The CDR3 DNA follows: TGCAGTGCTTACGGGACTAGCGGGGGGACGCAGTACTTC. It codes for CSAYGTSGGTQYF.

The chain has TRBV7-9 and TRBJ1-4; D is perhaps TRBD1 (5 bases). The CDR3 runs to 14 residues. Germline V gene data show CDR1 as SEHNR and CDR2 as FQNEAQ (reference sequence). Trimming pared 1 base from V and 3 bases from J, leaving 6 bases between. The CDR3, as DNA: TGTGCCAGCAGCTTAGGGGACCCTAATGAAAAACTGTTTTTT. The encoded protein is CASSLGDPNEKLFF.

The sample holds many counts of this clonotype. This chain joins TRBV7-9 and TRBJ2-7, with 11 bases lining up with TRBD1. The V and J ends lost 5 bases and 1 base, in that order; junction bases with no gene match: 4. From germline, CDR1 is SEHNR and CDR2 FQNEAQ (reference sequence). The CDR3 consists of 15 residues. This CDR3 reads CASSGQGARSYEQYF. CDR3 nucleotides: TGTGCCAGCAGCGGACAGGGGGCAAGGTCCTACGAGCAGTACTTC.

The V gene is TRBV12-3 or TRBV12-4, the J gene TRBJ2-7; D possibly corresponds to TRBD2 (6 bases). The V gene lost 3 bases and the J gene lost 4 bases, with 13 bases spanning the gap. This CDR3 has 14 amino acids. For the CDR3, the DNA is TGTGCCAGCAGTTTCCCAGCGGGCGTGTACGAGCAGTACTTC. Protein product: CASSFPAGVYEQYF.

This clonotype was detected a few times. This CDR3 reads CAISAGRAVRGNEQFF. CDR3 bases: TGTGCCATCAGTGCCGGACGAGCGGTCCGGGGGAATGAGCAGTTCTTC. The chain joins TRBV10-3 to TRBJ2-1, with TRBD2 as a possible D gene (6 bases). The CDR3 runs to 16 residues. Trimming left V 4 bases short and J 7 bases short, with 20 bases between. Germline-derived CDR1 and CDR2 are ENHRY and SYGVKD.

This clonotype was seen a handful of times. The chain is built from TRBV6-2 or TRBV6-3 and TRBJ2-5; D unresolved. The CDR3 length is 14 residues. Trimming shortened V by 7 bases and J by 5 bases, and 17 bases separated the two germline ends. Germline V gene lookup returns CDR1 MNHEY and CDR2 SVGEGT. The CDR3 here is CASTSRSPGETQYF. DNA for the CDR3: TGTGCCAGCACCTCCAGATCACCCGGGGAGACCCAGTACTTC.

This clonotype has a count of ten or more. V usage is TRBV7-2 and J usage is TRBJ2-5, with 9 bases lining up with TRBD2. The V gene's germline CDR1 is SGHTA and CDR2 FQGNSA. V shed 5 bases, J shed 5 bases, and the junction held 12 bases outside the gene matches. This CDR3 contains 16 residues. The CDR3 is CASSDGASGIRETQYF. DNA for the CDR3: TGTGCCAGCAGCGACGGGGCTAGCGGGATTAGGGAGACCCAGTACTTC.

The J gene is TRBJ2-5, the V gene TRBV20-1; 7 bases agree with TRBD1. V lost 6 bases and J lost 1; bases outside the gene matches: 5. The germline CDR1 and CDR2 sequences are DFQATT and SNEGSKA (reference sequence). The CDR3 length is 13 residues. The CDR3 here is CSATRTGQETQYF. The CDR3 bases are TGCAGTGCCACTCGGACAGGCCAAGAGACCCAGTACTTC.

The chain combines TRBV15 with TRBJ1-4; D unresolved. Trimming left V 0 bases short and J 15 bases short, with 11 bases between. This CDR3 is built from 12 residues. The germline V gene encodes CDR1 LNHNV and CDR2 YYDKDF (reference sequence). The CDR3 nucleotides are TGTGCCACCAGCAGAGATCGCTTTAGCGTGTTTTTT. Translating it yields CATSRDRFSVFF.

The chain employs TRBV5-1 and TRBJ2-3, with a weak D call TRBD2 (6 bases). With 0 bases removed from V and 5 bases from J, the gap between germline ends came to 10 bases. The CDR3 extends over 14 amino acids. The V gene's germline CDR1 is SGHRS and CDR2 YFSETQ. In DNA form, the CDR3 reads TGCGCCAGCAGCTTGGTGCTAGCGAGAGATACGCAGTATTTT. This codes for CASSLVLARDTQYF. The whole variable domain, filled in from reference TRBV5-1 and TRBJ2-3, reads KAGVTQTPRYLIKTRGQQVTLSCSPISGHRSVSWYQQTPGQGLQFLFEYFSETQRNKGNFPGRFSGRQFSNSRSEMNVSTLELGDSALYLCASSLVLARDTQYFGPGTRLTVL.

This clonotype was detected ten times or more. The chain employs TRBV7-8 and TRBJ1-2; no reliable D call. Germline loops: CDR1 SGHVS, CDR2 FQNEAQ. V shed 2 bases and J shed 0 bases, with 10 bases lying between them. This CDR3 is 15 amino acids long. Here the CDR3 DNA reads TGTGCCAGCAGCTTAAAAAGCGGACCTAACTATGGCTACACCTTC. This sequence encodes CASSLKSGPNYGYTF.

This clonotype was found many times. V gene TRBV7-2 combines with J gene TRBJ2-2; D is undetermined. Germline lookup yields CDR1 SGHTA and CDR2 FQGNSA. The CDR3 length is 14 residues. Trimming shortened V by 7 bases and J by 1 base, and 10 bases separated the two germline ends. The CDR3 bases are TGTGCCAGCACCCCCCTATTGAACACCGGGGAGCTGTTTTTT. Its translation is CASTPLLNTGELFF.

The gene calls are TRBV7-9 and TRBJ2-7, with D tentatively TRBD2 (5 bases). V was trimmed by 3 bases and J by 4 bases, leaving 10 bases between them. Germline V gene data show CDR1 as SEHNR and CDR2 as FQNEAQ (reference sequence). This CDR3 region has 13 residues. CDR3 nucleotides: TGTGCCAGCAGCTTGCCGGGGTATTACGAGCAGTACTTC. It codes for CASSLPGYYEQYF.

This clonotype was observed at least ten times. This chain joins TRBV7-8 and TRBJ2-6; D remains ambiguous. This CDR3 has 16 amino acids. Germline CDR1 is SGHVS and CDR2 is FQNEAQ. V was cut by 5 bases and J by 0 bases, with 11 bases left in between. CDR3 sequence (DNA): TGTGCCAGCAGCCCCCCTCCCCCCTCTGGGGCCAACGTCCTGACTTTC. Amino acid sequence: CASSPPPPSGANVLTF. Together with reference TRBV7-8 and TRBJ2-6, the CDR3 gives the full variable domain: GAGVSQSPRYKVAKRGQDVALRCDPISGHVSLFWYQQALGQGPEFLTYFQNEAQLDKSGLPSDRFFAERPEGSVSTLKIQRTQQEDSAVYLCASSPPPPSGANVLTFGAGSRLTVL.

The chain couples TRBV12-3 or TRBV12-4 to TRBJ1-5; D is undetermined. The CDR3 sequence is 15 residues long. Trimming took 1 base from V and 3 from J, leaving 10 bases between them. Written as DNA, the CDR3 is TGTGCCAGCAGTTTAGGGTACCCTTACAATCAGCCCCAGCATTTT. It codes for CASSLGYPYNQPQHF.

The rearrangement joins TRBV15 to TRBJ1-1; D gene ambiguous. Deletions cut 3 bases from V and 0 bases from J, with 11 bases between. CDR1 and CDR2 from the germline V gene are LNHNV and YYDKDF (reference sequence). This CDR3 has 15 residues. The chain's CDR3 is CATSSGKGLNTEAFF. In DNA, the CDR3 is TGTGCCACCAGCAGTGGCAAGGGCCTGAACACTGAAGCTTTCTTT.

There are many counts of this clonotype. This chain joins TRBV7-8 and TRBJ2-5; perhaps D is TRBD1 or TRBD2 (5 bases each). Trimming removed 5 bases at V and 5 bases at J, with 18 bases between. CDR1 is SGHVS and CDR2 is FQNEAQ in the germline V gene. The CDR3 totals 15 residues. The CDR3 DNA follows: TGTGCCAGCAGCGCGAAAGACGGCAGGGAGGAGACCCAGTACTTC. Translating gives CASSAKDGREETQYF.

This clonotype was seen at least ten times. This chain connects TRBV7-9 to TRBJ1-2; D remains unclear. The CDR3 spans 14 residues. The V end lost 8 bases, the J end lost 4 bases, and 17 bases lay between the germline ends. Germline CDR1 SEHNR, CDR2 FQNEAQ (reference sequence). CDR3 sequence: CASGPPNGPYGYTF. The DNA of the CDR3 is TGTGCCAGCGGACCCCCGAATGGCCCCTATGGCTACACCTTC.

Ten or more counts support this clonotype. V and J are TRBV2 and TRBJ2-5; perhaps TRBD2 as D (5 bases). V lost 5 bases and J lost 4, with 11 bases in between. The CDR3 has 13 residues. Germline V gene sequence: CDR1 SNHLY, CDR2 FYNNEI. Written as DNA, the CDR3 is TGTGCCAGCAGTATCCGCGGGCCAGAGACCCAGTACTTC. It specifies CASSIRGPETQYF. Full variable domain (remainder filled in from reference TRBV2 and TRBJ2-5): EPEVTQTPSHQVTQMGQEVILRCVPISNHLYFYWYRQILGQKVEFLVSFYNNEISEKSEIFDDQFSVERPDGSNFTLKIRSTKLEDSAMYFCASSIRGPETQYFGPGTRLLVL.

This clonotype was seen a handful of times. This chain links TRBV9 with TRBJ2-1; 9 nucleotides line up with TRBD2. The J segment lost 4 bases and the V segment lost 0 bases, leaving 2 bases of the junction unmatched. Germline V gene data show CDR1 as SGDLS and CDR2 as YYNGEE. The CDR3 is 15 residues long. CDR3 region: CASSVGAGGYNEQFF. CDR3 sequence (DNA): TGTGCCAGCAGCGTAGGAGCGGGAGGATACAATGAGCAGTTCTTC.

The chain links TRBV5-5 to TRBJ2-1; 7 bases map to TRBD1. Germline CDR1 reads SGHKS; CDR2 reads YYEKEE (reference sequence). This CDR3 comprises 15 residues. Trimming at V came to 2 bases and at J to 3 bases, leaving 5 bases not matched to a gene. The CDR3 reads CASSLGTVGYNEQFF. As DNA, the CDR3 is TGTGCCAGCAGCTTAGGGACAGTGGGCTACAATGAGCAGTTCTTC. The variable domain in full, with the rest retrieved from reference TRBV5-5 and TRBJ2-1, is DAGVTQSPTHLIKTRGQQVTLRCSPISGHKSVSWYQQVLGQGPQFIFQYYEKEERGRGNFPDRFSARQFPNYSSELNVNALLLGDSALYLCASSLGTVGYNEQFFGPGTRLTVL.

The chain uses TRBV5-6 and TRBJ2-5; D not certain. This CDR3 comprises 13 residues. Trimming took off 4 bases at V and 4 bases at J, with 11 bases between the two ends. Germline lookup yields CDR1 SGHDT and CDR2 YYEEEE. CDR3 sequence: CASSRPGRETQYF. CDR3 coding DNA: TGTGCCAGCAGCCGGCCGGGCCGAGAGACCCAGTACTTC.

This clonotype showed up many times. CDR3 amino acids: CARGSGDTQYF. The CDR3, as DNA: TGTGCCAGGGGATCCGGAGATACGCAGTATTTT. This rearrangement joins TRBV7-2 to TRBJ2-3; D ambiguous. Trimming cost V 9 bases and J 5 bases, with 9 bases left between them. The CDR3 is 11 residues long. The germline gives CDR1 SGHTA, CDR2 FQGNSA.

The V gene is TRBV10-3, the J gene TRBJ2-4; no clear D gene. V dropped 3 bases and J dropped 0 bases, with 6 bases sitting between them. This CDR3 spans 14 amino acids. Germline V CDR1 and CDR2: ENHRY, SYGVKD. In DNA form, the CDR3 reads TGTGCCATCAGTGAAGCGATAGCCAAAAACATTCAGTACTTC. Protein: CAISEAIAKNIQYF.

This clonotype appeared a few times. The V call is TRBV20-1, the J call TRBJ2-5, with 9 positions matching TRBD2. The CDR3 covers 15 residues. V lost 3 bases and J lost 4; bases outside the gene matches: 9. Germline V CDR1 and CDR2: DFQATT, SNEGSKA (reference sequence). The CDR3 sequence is CSASVLAGLRETQYF. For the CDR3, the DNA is TGCAGTGCTAGCGTGCTAGCGGGATTGAGAGAGACCCAGTACTTC.

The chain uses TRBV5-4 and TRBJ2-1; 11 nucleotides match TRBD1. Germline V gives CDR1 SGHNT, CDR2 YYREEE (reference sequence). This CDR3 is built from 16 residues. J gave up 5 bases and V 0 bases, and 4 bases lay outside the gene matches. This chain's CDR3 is CASSLGGQGGNNEQFF. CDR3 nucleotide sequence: TGTGCCAGCAGCTTGGGGGGACAGGGGGGGAACAATGAGCAGTTCTTC.

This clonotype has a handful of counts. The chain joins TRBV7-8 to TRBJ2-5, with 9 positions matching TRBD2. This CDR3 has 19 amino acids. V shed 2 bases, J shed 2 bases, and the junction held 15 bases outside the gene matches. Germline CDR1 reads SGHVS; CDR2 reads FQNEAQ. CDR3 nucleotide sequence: TGTGCCAGCAGCTTAAAGGGCCAGGGGATAGCGGGGGATCAAGAGACCCAGTACTTC. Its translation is CASSLKGQGIAGDQETQYF.

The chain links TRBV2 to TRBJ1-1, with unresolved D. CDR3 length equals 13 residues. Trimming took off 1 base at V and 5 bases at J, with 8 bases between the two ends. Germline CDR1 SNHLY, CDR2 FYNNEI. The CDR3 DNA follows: TGTGCCAGCAGTGAAGGGCGGGGTACTGAAGCTTTCTTT. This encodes CASSEGRGTEAFF.

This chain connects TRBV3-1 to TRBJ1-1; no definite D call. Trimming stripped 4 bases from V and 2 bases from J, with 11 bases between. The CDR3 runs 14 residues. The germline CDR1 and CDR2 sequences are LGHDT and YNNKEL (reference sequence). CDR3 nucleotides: TGTGCCAGCAGCCGCGGCGGGGTTAACACTGAAGCTTTCTTT. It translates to CASSRGGVNTEAFF. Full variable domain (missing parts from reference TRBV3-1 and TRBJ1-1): DTAVSQTPKYLVTQMGNDKSIKCEQNLGHDTMYWYKQDSKKFLKIMFSYNNKELIINETVPNRFSPKSPDKAHLNLHINSLELGDSAVYFCASSRGGVNTEAFFGQGTRLTVV.